These 9 T cell receptor beta chains were all obtained from the same sample, sequenced in a study of control samples from healthy donors and cancer patients. TCRdb keeps only in-frame clones here, not all; method: immunoSEQ multiplex PCR. The data contain 98,000 or so clones, just under 85% of them seen just once; the ten biggest clones take up under 8.5%. The sequencing sample was made of blood. All receptors come from a man aged 18 to 35 in good health.

In DNA form, the CDR3 reads TGTGCCAGCAGCTTCCGGGCCCAGCCCCACGAGCAGTACTTC. It yields the protein CASSFRAQPHEQYF. This chain uses TRBV28 with TRBJ2-7; D unresolved. In germline, CDR1 is MDHEN, CDR2 SYDVKM. CDR3 length equals 14 residues. Trimming removed 6 bases from V and 5 bases from J, with 17 bases in between.

This chain joins TRBV5-5 and TRBJ1-1; D is unresolved. Per germline, CDR1 SGHKS and CDR2 YYEKEE (reference sequence). The CDR3 is 13 amino acids. With 1 base removed from V and 8 bases from J, the gap between germline ends came to 12 bases. CDR3 in amino acids: CASSLLGGGEAFF. In DNA form, the CDR3 reads TGTGCCAGCAGCTTGTTGGGCGGCGGGGAAGCTTTCTTT. The full variable domain, its missing parts supplied by reference TRBV5-5 and TRBJ1-1, is DAGVTQSPTHLIKTRGQQVTLRCSPISGHKSVSWYQQVLGQGPQFIFQYYEKEERGRGNFPDRFSARQFPNYSSELNVNALLLGDSALYLCASSLLGGGEAFFGQGTRLTVV.

This clone was counted a single time. The chain couples TRBV27 to TRBJ1-1, with TRBD1 identical over 7 bases. V lost 0 bases to trimming and J lost 8 bases; unmatched junction nucleotides: 18. CDR3 length equals 18 residues. Germline loops: CDR1 MNHEY, CDR2 SMNVEV (reference sequence). The CDR3 nucleotides are TGTGCCAGCAGTTTATCTAGGTCGCCAGGGGGGCTTTTAACCGAAGCTTTCTTT. Translation: CASSLSRSPGGLLTEAFF.

The chain joins TRBV2 to TRBJ2-7, with TRBD1 matching 10 bases. Germline CDR1 and CDR2: SNHLY and FYNNEI. There are 14 residues in the CDR3. Trimming at V came to 8 bases and at J to 3 bases, leaving 7 bases not matched to a gene. This chain's CDR3 is CASSRDRGSYEQYF. The CDR3 DNA follows: TGTGCCAGCTCCCGGGACAGGGGAAGCTACGAGCAGTACTTC.

The rearrangement joins TRBV19 to TRBJ2-1; the match to TRBD2 covers 9 bases. This CDR3 spans 15 amino acids. The V gene end was trimmed by 2 bases and the J gene end by 4 bases; junction bases not matched to a gene: 3. Germline values: CDR1 LNHDA, CDR2 SQIVND (reference sequence). The CDR3 region is CASSISGGSYNEQFF. The DNA for the CDR3 is TGTGCCAGTAGTATAAGCGGGGGGTCTTACAATGAGCAGTTCTTC.

This chain connects TRBV25-1 to TRBJ2-3, with D unclear. The CDR3 is 14 residues long. With 7 bases removed from V and 1 base from J, the gap between germline ends came to 12 bases. Germline lookup yields CDR1 MGHDK and CDR2 SYGVNS. CDR3 amino acids: CASKGWRRTDTQYF. In nucleotides, the CDR3 is TGTGCCAGCAAAGGTTGGCGGCGCACAGATACGCAGTATTTT.

The chain uses TRBV7-9 and TRBJ1-1; 7 nucleotides line up with TRBD1. The V and J ends lost 0 bases and 10 bases, in that order; junction bases with no gene match: 5. Germline CDR1 is SEHNR and CDR2 is FQNEAQ (reference sequence). This CDR3 is 13 amino acids long. CDR3 DNA: TGTGCCAGCAGCTTAGCGTGGGACAGACGAGCTTTCTTT. As protein: CASSLAWDRRAFF.

The chain recombines TRBV7-6 with TRBJ2-3, with 11 bases aligning to TRBD1. Per the germline V gene, CDR1 is SGHVS and CDR2 is FNYEAQ. This CDR3 has 17 amino acids. Losses at the gene ends were 3 bases for V and 6 bases for J; bases not matched to a gene: 11. The chain's CDR3 is CASSLAWTGGAFDTQYF. CDR3 DNA sequence: TGTGCCAGCAGCTTGGCTTGGACAGGGGGCGCGTTTGATACGCAGTATTTT.

The rearrangement links TRBV9 to TRBJ1-1; D perhaps matches TRBD1 (5 bases). V was trimmed by 3 bases and J by 4 bases, leaving 13 bases between them. This CDR3 contains 14 residues. Germline assignment: CDR1 SGDLS and CDR2 YYNGEE. The CDR3 sequence is CASSAAGVATEAFF. The CDR3 bases are TGTGCCAGCAGCGCCGCGGGGGTGGCCACTGAAGCTTTCTTT.